Each of the 6 T cell receptor beta chains below was sequenced from the same sample in a study of T cells in Graves' hyperthyroidism and ophthalmopathy. Amplification targeted TCR beta CDR3 regions from RNA transcripts. The TCR CDR3 first-round RT-PCR relied on the HTBI primer set. TCRdb re-derived calls from the multiplex PCR reads in MiXCR, one entry per CDR3 protein. There are 650,000 to 750,000 distinct CDR3 sequences in the sample; 14% occur only once, and 10% to 13% lies in the top ten. The specimen sequenced was blood. The source of these receptors is a woman aged 18-29 years with Graves' hyperthyroidism.

In this sample, this clonotype turned up many times. This chain joins TRBV30 and TRBJ1-1; D might be TRBD1 (5 bases). Per the germline V gene, CDR1 is GTSNPN and CDR2 is SVGIG (reference sequence). V gave up 3 bases and J gave up 4 bases, with 12 bases separating them. The CDR3 contains 13 residues. The CDR3 nucleotides are TGTGCCTGGAGGTTCAGGGCGGCCACTGAAGCTTTCTTT. Translating gives CAWRFRAATEAFF.

V usage is TRBV7-6 and J usage is TRBJ2-2; 9 bases agree with TRBD2. CDR3 size: 16 residues. Per germline, CDR1 SGHVS and CDR2 FNYEAQ. J gave up 7 bases and V 4 bases, and 10 bases lay outside the gene matches. The CDR3 bases are TGTGCCAGCAGCTCCGGAAGCGGGAGGATGGTCGGGGAGCTGTTTTTT. Its translation: CASSSGSGRMVGELFF.

A word on this clonotype: This clone may be a read error of a much larger clone one base away. The V and J genes are TRBV2 and TRBJ2-3; TRBD2 matches at 7 bases. V trimming: 5 bases; J trimming: 5 bases; junction bases outside the gene matches: 7. Germline values: CDR1 SNHLY, CDR2 FYNNEI. There are 14 residues in the CDR3. Here the CDR3 DNA reads TGTGCCAGCAGTAAGCGGGGTTCTGGAGATACGCAGTATTTT. It encodes CASSKRGSGDTQYF.

This clonotype has only a few counts. This chain connects TRBV6-1 to TRBJ2-1, with unresolved D. The CDR3 covers 16 residues. CDR1 MNHNS and CDR2 SASEGT come from the germline V gene. V lost 6 bases to trimming and J lost 0 bases, with 15 bases between them. The CDR3 nucleotides read TGTGCCAGCAGGACCATAGGGCTGGGCTCCTACAATGAGCAGTTCTTC. Protein product: CASRTIGLGSYNEQFF.

The chain carries TRBV10-3 and TRBJ1-6, with TRBD1 identical over 9 bases. This CDR3 has 15 residues. V was clipped by 3 bases and J by 7 bases; unmatched bases: 4. The germline V gene has CDR1 ENHRY and CDR2 SYGVKD. The CDR3 DNA reads as TGTGCCATCAGTGAACGGGACAGGGAGAATTCACCCCTCCACTTT. It specifies CAISERDRENSPLHF.

This clonotype was counted between two and nine times. The rearrangement uses TRBV6-1 and TRBJ2-1; D remains unclear. This CDR3 has 14 amino acids. The ends were cut back, 1 base at V and 3 bases at J, with 7 bases in the middle. Looked up from germline, CDR1 is MNHNS and CDR2 is SASEGT. Here the CDR3 reads CASSEEANYNEQFF. The CDR3 bases are TGTGCCAGCAGTGAAGAAGCGAACTACAATGAGCAGTTCTTC.